The 24 T cell receptor beta chains reported below all come from one sample, sequenced in a study of post-analysis software for immune sequencing data. Study-level results: Relative to controls, patients had several TRBV segments at higher frequency, with TRBV5-6, TRBV5-1 and TRBV20-1 among these.

These receptors are not linked to any known antigen. Tagging with unique molecular identifiers was a feature of the TCR beta cDNA libraries. From the PCR reads, TCRdb called clonotypes with MiXCR, one entry per CDR3 protein. The sample shows about 810,000 distinct CDR3 sequences, approximately 53% of them seen only once. The specimen sequenced was blood. The receptors were sampled from a girl aged 10 to 17 with multiple sclerosis.

The chain uses TRBV5-1 and TRBJ2-7; D may be TRBD2 (7 bases). CDR3 size: 16 residues. V lost 3 bases and J 1 base, leaving 17 bases between the germline ends. From germline, CDR1 is SGHRS and CDR2 YFSETQ. CDR3: CASSWEGGPQSYEQYF. DNA of the CDR3: TGCGCCAGCAGCTGGGAGGGGGGCCCCCAATCCTACGAGCAGTACTTC.

In this sample, this clonotype turned up once. The J gene is TRBJ2-1, the V gene TRBV7-8; 12 positions agree with TRBD2. Per germline, CDR1 SGHVS and CDR2 FQNEAQ. The CDR3 loop spans 15 amino acids. After removal of 3 bases from V and 9 bases from J, the junction contained 6 bases not matched to a gene. The CDR3 coding sequence is TGTGCCAGCAGCTTGACTAGCGGGAGTACTCTTGAGCAGTTCTTC. Protein sequence: CASSLTSGSTLEQFF. The full variable domain, rest sourced from reference TRBV7-8 and TRBJ2-1, is GAGVSQSPRYKVAKRGQDVALRCDPISGHVSLFWYQQALGQGPEFLTYFQNEAQLDKSGLPSDRFFAERPEGSVSTLKIQRTQQEDSAVYLCASSLTSGSTLEQFFGPGTRLTVL.

This clonotype has a handful of counts. The chain is built from TRBV20-1 and TRBJ1-2, with D possibly matching TRBD1 (6 bases). CDR1 and CDR2 (germline): DFQATT, SNEGSKA (reference sequence). The CDR3 consists of 14 residues. The V gene lost 3 bases and the J gene lost 3 bases, with 14 bases spanning the gap. CDR3 residues: CSASSRGTDYGYTF. The CDR3 DNA reads TGCAGTGCTAGTTCCAGGGGCACAGACTATGGCTACACCTTC.

The V call is TRBV7-3, the J call TRBJ2-4, with 8 nucleotides matching TRBD1. The CDR3 contains 15 residues. CDR1 SGHTA and CDR2 FQGTGA come from the germline V gene. The V and J ends lost 5 bases and 2 bases, in that order; junction bases with no gene match: 5. The CDR3 nucleotides read TGTGCCAGCAGCCCAGGACAGGGCTCCAAAAACATTCAGTACTTC. Translating it yields CASSPGQGSKNIQYF.

This clonotype was detected only a few times. The rearrangement uses TRBV11-2 and TRBJ2-6; D gene unclear. Germline V gene lookup returns CDR1 SGHAT and CDR2 FQNNGV. V dropped 2 bases and J dropped 0 bases, with 8 bases sitting between them. The CDR3 has 16 amino acids. CDR3 sequence (DNA): TGTGCCAGCAGCTTACGTAGTTTCTCTGGGGCCAACGTCCTGACTTTC. It yields the protein CASSLRSFSGANVLTF. Looking up the rest from reference TRBV11-2 and TRBJ2-6 gives the full variable domain: EAGVAQSPRYKIIEKRQSVAFWCNPISGHATLYWYQQILGQGPKLLIQFQNNGVVDDSQLPKDRFSAERLKGVDSTLKIQPAKLEDSAVYLCASSLRSFSGANVLTFGAGSRLTVL.

The rearrangement uses TRBV5-1 and TRBJ2-7; D is unresolved. Trimming removed 0 bases from V and 2 bases from J, with 12 bases in between. The CDR3 has 15 amino acids. Germline V gene sequence: CDR1 SGHRS, CDR2 YFSETQ. DNA for the CDR3: TGCGCCAGCAGCTTGGAAAAAAGAGCCGCCTACGAGCAGTACTTC. It translates to CASSLEKRAAYEQYF.

This chain uses TRBV20-1 with TRBJ1-1; D not resolved. In germline, CDR1 is DFQATT, CDR2 SNEGSKA (reference sequence). Trimming took off 0 bases at V and 1 base at J, with 12 bases between the two ends. The CDR3 totals 15 residues. CDR3 region: CSARDLAIGNTEAFF. Here the CDR3 DNA reads TGCAGTGCTAGAGATCTAGCGATTGGGAACACTGAAGCTTTCTTT.

The chain carries TRBV27 and TRBJ2-5; D ambiguous. The length of the CDR3 is 14 residues. The V end was cut by 4 bases, the J end by 2 bases, with 11 bases between. Per the germline V gene, CDR1 is MNHEY and CDR2 is SMNVEV (reference sequence). The CDR3 spells CASSSSAPQETQYF. In nucleotides, the CDR3 is TGTGCCAGCAGTTCGTCGGCGCCTCAAGAGACCCAGTACTTC.

The chain carries TRBV20-1 and TRBJ1-4, with TRBD1 matching over 8 bases. Looked up from germline, CDR1 is DFQATT and CDR2 is SNEGSKA (reference sequence). The CDR3 runs to 15 residues. After removal of 0 bases from V and 5 bases from J, the junction contained 5 bases not matched to a gene. The CDR3 reads CSARDPQGANEKLFF. For the CDR3, the DNA is TGCAGTGCTAGAGATCCGCAGGGGGCCAATGAAAAACTGTTTTTT.

V and J are TRBV5-1 and TRBJ1-2; no clear D. Germline-derived CDR1 and CDR2 are SGHRS and YFSETQ. With 1 base removed from V and 0 bases from J, the gap between germline ends came to 7 bases. CDR3 length: 14 amino acids. CDR3 residues: CASSLSEANYGYTF. DNA of the CDR3: TGCGCCAGCAGCTTGTCGGAAGCTAACTATGGCTACACCTTC.

DNA for the CDR3: TGTGCCAGCAGCTTGGCAGCGAATTCCTACGAGCAGTACTTC. It translates to CASSLAANSYEQYF. This chain links TRBV7-2 with TRBJ2-7; D is undetermined. Germline CDR1 and CDR2: SGHTA and FQGNSA. CDR3 size: 14 residues. V was trimmed by 3 bases and J by 1 base, leaving 10 bases between them.

The chain employs TRBV12-3 or TRBV12-4 and TRBJ2-7; D unclear. The length of the CDR3 is 14 residues. V gave up 8 bases and J gave up 2 bases, with 16 bases separating them. CDR3 coding DNA: TGTGCCAGCTCTACCAGGCCAGGTACCTACGAGCAGTACTTC. Amino acid sequence: CASSTRPGTYEQYF.

This rearrangement joins TRBV14 to TRBJ2-4; D is unclear. Matching the DNA end better, TRBJ2-7 makes the J call doubtful. Germline lookup yields CDR1 SGHDN and CDR2 FVKESK. The CDR3 totals 15 residues. CDR3 protein: CASSPPGRRTYEQYF. The CDR3 DNA sequence: TGTGCCAGCAGCCCGCCTGGACGGAGAACCTACGAGCAGTACTTC.

This rearrangement joins TRBV20-1 to TRBJ1-2, with unresolved D. The germline V and J ends were trimmed by 0 bases and 4 bases, with 12 bases remaining between them. Per germline, CDR1 DFQATT and CDR2 SNEGSKA (reference sequence). The CDR3 contains 14 residues. The DNA of the CDR3 is TGCAGTGCTAGAGAATTCGCAGGTGTCTATGGCTACACCTTC. As protein: CSAREFAGVYGYTF.

This clonotype was found a few times. This chain links TRBV29-1 with TRBJ1-2; possible D gene TRBD1, 6 bases. This CDR3 comprises 14 residues. Germline CDR1 is SQVTM and CDR2 is ANQGSEA. With 1 base removed from V and 4 bases from J, the gap between germline ends came to 13 bases. The DNA for the CDR3 is TGCAGCGTTGAAGCGGAGACAGGAGGCTATGGCTACACCTTC. Its protein product is CSVEAETGGYGYTF.

V gene TRBV6-5 combines with J gene TRBJ2-1, with TRBD1 matching 10 bases. CDR3 size: 15 residues. Germline CDR1 is MNHEY and CDR2 is SVGAGI. Unmatched junction bases numbered 9, after V lost 7 bases and J lost 6 bases. The CDR3 here is CASNLDRGRLNEQFF. In nucleotides, the CDR3 is TGTGCCAGCAACCTTGACAGGGGGCGCCTCAATGAGCAGTTCTTC.

Details on this clonotype: At one of its ends the junction is not consistent with the germline gene, which may arise from a read error. The chain recombines TRBV7-6 with TRBJ2-7; 10 nucleotides match TRBD2. Germline CDR1 reads SGHVS; CDR2 reads FNYEAQ. The CDR3 totals 15 residues. DNA for the CDR3: TGTGCCAACAGCTTAGCGGGGGGACCGACCTACGAGCAGTACTTC. Its protein is CANSLAGGPTYEQYF.

The gene calls are TRBV20-1 and TRBJ2-7; D unclear. CDR1 is DFQATT, CDR2 SNEGSKA, per germline (reference sequence). CDR3 length: 13 amino acids. Trimming pared 1 base from V and 2 bases from J, leaving 9 bases between. CDR3 loop: CSARVRSAYEQYF. CDR3 DNA sequence: TGCAGTGCTAGAGTTCGTTCCGCCTACGAGCAGTACTTC.

The chain couples TRBV6-5 to TRBJ1-2, with 10 bases aligning to TRBD1. The germline gives CDR1 MNHEY, CDR2 SVGAGI. V trimming: 7 bases; J trimming: 4 bases; junction bases outside the gene matches: 6. The CDR3 runs 14 residues. The CDR3 sequence: CASTGTGARYGYTF. The DNA for the CDR3 is TGTGCCAGCACCGGGACAGGGGCACGCTATGGCTACACCTTC.

This chain joins TRBV2 and TRBJ2-4; TRBD2 matches 13 bases. The CDR3 is 14 residues long. V shed 9 bases, J shed 11 bases, and the junction held 10 bases outside the gene matches. The germline V gene encodes CDR1 SNHLY and CDR2 FYNNEI. The CDR3 nucleotides read TGTGCCAGAACCGGGACTAGCGGGAATCAGGTTCAGTACTTC. Protein: CARTGTSGNQVQYF.

This clonotype occurred a few times. This chain connects TRBV20-1 to TRBJ1-2; no reliable D call. The V and J ends lost 1 base and 5 bases respectively, with 5 bases between them. CDR1 DFQATT and CDR2 SNEGSKA come from the germline V gene (reference sequence). The length of the CDR3 is 11 residues. The CDR3 DNA is TGCAGTGCTAGAGCCGGGTATGGCTACACCTTC. Protein sequence: CSARAGYGYTF.

The chain combines TRBV20-1 with TRBJ2-1, with 10 bases aligning to TRBD1. CDR1 and CDR2 from the germline V gene are DFQATT and SNEGSKA (reference sequence). CDR3 size: 17 residues. Trimming cost V 0 bases and J 4 bases; bases outside gene matches: 9. This CDR3 reads CSARDRVGTGVYNEQFF. The CDR3 DNA sequence: TGCAGTGCTAGAGATCGAGTTGGGACAGGGGTTTACAATGAGCAGTTCTTC.

This clonotype was seen only once. This chain connects TRBV20-1 to TRBJ2-7, with a possible D match to TRBD2 (6 bases). CDR3 length: 15 residues. In germline, CDR1 is DFQATT, CDR2 SNEGSKA (reference sequence). V lost 3 bases and J lost 10, with 25 bases in between. The CDR3 DNA is TGCAGTGCTAGTCGGGGGTCCACAGCCAAAAACATCCAGTACTTC. Translating it yields CSASRGSTAKNIQYF.

The V call is TRBV20-1, the J call TRBJ2-7; D remains ambiguous. This CDR3 spans 14 amino acids. The V gene lost 3 bases and the J gene lost 0 bases, with 12 bases spanning the gap. The germline gives CDR1 DFQATT, CDR2 SNEGSKA (reference sequence). The CDR3 loop reads CSASSAELSYEQYF. CDR3 bases: TGCAGTGCTAGCAGTGCTGAACTCTCCTACGAGCAGTACTTC.